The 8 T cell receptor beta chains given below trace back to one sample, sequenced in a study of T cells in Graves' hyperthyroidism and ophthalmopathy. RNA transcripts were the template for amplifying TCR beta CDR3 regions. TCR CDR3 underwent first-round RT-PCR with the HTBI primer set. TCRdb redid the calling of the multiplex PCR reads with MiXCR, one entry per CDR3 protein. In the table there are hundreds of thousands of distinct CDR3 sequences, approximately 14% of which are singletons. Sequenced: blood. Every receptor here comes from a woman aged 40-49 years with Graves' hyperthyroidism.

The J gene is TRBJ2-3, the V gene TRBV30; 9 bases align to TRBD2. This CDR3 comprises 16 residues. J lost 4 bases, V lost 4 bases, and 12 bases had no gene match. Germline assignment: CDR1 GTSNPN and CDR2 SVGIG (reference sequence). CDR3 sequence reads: CAWTASSGSRADTQYF. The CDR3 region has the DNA TGTGCCTGGACGGCGAGTAGCGGGAGCAGGGCAGATACGCAGTATTTT. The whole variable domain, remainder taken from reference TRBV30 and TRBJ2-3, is SQTIHQWPATLVQPVGSPLSLECTVEGTSNPNLYWYRQAAGRGLQLLFYSVGIGQISSEVPQNLSASRPQDRQFILSSKKLLLSDSGFYLCAWTASSGSRADTQYFGPGTRLTVL.

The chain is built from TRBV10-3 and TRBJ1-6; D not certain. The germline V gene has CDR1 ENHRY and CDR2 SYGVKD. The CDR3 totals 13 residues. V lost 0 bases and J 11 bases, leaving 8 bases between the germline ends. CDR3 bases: TGTGCCATCAGTGAGTCACCCAACCCACCCCTCCACTTT. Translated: CAISESPNPPLHF.

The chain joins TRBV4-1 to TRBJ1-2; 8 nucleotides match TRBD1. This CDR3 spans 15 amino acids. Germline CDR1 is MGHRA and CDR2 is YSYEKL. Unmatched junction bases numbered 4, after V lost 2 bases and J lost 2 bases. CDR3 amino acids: CASSQPQGGNYGYTF. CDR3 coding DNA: TGCGCCAGCAGCCAACCACAGGGGGGGAACTATGGCTACACCTTC.

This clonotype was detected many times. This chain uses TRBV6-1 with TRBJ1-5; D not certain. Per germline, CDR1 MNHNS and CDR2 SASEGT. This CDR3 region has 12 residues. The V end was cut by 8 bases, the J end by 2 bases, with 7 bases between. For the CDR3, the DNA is TGTGCCAGCCGGGAAGGCAATCAGCCCCAGCATTTT. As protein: CASREGNQPQHF.

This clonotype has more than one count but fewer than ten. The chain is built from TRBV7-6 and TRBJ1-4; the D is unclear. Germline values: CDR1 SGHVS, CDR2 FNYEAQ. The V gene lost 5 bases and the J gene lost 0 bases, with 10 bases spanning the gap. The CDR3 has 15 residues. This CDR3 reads CASSRMISTNEKLFF. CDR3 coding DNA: TGTGCCAGCAGCCGCATGATCTCAACTAATGAAAAACTGTTTTTT.

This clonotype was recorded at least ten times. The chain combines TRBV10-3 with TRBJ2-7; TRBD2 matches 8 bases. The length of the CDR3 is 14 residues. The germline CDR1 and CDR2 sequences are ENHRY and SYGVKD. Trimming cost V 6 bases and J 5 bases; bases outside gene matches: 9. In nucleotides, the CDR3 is TGTGCCATCAGCCCCGGGACTAGGGTAGACGAGCAGTACTTC. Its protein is CAISPGTRVDEQYF.

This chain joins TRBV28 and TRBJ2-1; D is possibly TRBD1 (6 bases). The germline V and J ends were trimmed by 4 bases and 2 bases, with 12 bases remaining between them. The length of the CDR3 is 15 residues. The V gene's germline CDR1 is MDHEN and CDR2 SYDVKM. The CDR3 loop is CASSSPGVPYNEQFF. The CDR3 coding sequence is TGTGCCAGCAGTTCACCAGGGGTACCCTACAATGAGCAGTTCTTC.

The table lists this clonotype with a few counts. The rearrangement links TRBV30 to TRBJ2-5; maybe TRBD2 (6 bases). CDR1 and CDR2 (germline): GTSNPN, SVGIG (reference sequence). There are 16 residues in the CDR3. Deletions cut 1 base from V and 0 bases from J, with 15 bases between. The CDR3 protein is CAWSAGGELYQETQYF. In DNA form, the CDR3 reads TGTGCCTGGAGTGCTGGAGGGGAATTGTACCAAGAGACCCAGTACTTC.